This T cell receptor beta chain came from a study of CD8 T cells in Susac syndrome. Between the trimmed V and J ends, which lost 6 bases and 5 bases, there was a span of 12 bases. This CDR3 has 13 residues. Germline loops: CDR1 MDHEN, CDR2 SYDVKM. This clonotype was picked up one time. RNA amounts of 0.5 to 1 ug underwent reverse transcription with random hexamers. TCRdb re-called the immunoSEQ multiplex PCR reads through MiXCR, storing one row per CDR3 protein. This sample has about 120,000 distinct CDR3 sequences, with 96% found just once. The source material was CD4+ T cells from PBMCs. The receptor comes from a human donor with Susac syndrome. The chain uses TRBV28 and TRBJ2-3; D gene uncertain. CDR3 amino acids: CASSPQSVDTQYF. The DNA of the CDR3 is TGTGCCAGCAGCCCCCAATCGGTAGATACGCAGTATTTT.